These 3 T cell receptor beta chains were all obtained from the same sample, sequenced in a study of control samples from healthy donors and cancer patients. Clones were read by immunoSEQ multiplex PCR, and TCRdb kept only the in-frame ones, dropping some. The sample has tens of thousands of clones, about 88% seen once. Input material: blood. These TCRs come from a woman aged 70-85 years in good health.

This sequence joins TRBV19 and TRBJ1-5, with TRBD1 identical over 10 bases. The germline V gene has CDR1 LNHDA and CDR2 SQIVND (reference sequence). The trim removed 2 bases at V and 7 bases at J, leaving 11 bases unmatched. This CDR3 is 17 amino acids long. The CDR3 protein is CASSIIDRGLLGQPQHF. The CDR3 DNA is TGTGCCAGTAGTATAATCGACAGGGGGCTTTTGGGCCAGCCCCAGCATTTT.

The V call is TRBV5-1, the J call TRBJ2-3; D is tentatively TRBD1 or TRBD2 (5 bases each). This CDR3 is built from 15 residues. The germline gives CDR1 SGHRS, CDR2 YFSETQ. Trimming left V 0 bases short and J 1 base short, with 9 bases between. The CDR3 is CASSLGRGGTDTQYF. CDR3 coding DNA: TGCGCCAGCAGCTTGGGCCGGGGCGGCACAGATACGCAGTATTTT.

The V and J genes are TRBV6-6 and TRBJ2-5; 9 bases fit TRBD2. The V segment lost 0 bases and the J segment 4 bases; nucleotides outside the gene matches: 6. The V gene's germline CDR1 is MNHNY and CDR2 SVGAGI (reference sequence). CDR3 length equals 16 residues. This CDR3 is CASSYSLAGSPETQYF. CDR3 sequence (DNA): TGTGCCAGCAGTTACTCTCTAGCGGGATCCCCAGAGACCCAGTACTTC.